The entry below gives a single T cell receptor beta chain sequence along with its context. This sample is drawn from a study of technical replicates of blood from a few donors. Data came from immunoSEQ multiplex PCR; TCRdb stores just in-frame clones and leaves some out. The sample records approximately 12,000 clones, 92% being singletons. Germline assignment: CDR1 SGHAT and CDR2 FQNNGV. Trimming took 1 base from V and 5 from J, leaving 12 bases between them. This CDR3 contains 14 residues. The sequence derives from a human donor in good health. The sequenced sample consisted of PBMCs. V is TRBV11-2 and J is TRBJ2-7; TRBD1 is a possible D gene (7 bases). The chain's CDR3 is CASSLVTGEDEQYF. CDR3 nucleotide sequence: TGTGCCAGCAGCTTAGTTACAGGGGAGGACGAGCAGTACTTC.